Reported below is one T cell receptor (beta chain). Its antigen is still unknown. The record originates from a study of shared clonotypes between healthy human individuals. Study results and limitations: Apart from blood, nothing was sampled; tissue repertoires likely differ. Expectations were that clonotype sharing among donors would be affected by sequencing depth.

Per the original data handling: Filtering was not the same, since immunoSEQ gave junction-only sequences without quality scores. Assay used: immunoSEQ multiplex PCR; TCRdb lists only in-frame clones, some missing. Clone size and the V and J calls come from that table; the DNA yielded D and trimming. The table lists about 2.4 million clones, roughly 93% of them singletons. Trimming cost V 3 bases and J 5 bases, with 13 bases left between them. The CDR3 has 14 residues. Germline V lookup: CDR1 LNHDA, CDR2 SQIVND (reference sequence). Sequences were obtained from naive CD4+ T cells from PBMCs. Subset defined: CD45RA+ positively selected. This TCR was recovered from a man aged 18 to 30 in good health. Some clones in this sample may be carry-over from other donors' samples. The chain is built from TRBV19 and TRBJ1-1, with D possibly being TRBD1 (5 bases). As DNA, the CDR3 is TGTGCCAGTAGTATTTGGGGGAGGGGAACTGAAGCTTTCTTT. As protein: CASSIWGRGTEAFF. Full variable domain (remainder filled in from reference TRBV19 and TRBJ1-1): DGGITQSPKYLFRKEGQNVTLSCEQNLNHDAMYWYRQDPGQGLRLIYYSQIVNDFQKGDIAEGYSVSREKKESFPLTVTSAQKNPTAFYLCASSIWGRGTEAFFGQGTRLTVV.